A single sample is the source of the 15 T cell receptor beta chains below, sequenced in a study of beta chain features in type 1 diabetes (dated by TCRdb to 2016 to 2018). The library was built by means of the immunoSEQ multiplex PCR assay. The entire isolated RNA was reverse transcribed using the High Capacity cDNA Reverse Transcription Kit, and thus expressed TCRB transcripts were sequenced. TCRdb obtained this table from immuneACCESS and retained in-frame rearrangements with V and J assigned. These tables miss some clones; where compared with another copy, unresolved V genes account for less than half of the shortfall, and the remainder is unexplained. The table for this sample lists roughly 380,000 clones; roughly 21% of them were counted only once. The ten largest make up 0.044% of the sample. Sequenced sample: naive CD4+ T cells from blood. The cell subset or site label, read with the paper, signifies: true naive CD4+ T cells. The receptors stem from a woman aged 18 to 35 in good health.

This chain connects TRBV29-1 to TRBJ2-4; D gene ambiguous. V was shortened by 5 bases and J by 0 bases, with 11 bases between the two germline ends. This CDR3 spans 14 amino acids. Germline V gene sequence: CDR1 SQVTM, CDR2 ANQGSEA. The CDR3, as DNA: TGCAGCGTTTCCCTAAATCTAGCCAAAAACATTCAGTACTTC. Its translation is CSVSLNLAKNIQYF. Complete variable domain (other parts from reference TRBV29-1 and TRBJ2-4): SAVISQKPSRDICQRGTSLTIQCQVDSQVTMMFWYRQQPGQSLTLIATANQGSEATYESGFVIDKFPISRPNLTFSTLTVSNMSPEDSSIYLCSVSLNLAKNIQYFGAGTRLSVL.

V gene TRBV15 combines with J gene TRBJ2-5; TRBD1 matches 11 bases. The CDR3 is made up of 16 amino acids. Per the germline V gene, CDR1 is LNHNV and CDR2 is YYDKDF (reference sequence). Losses at the gene ends were 3 bases for V and 4 bases for J; bases not matched to a gene: 7. CDR3 DNA: TGTGCCACCAGCAGCCGGGACAGGGGGATCCGAGAGACCCAGTACTTC. Encoded protein: CATSSRDRGIRETQYF.

The CDR3 DNA is TGCAGCGTTGGGCCAGGGGGAGAGACCCAGTACTTC. It translates to CSVGPGGETQYF. The rearrangement links TRBV29-1 to TRBJ2-5; TRBD1 matches 7 bases. CDR1 and CDR2 (germline): SQVTM, ANQGSEA. The CDR3 sequence is 12 residues long. Losses at the gene ends were 4 bases for V and 4 bases for J; bases not matched to a gene: 3.

The chain combines TRBV4-3 with TRBJ1-6, with TRBD1 matching 7 bases. V gave up 2 bases and J gave up 10 bases; unmatched junction bases: 5. In germline, CDR1 is LGHNA, CDR2 YSLEER. The CDR3 contains 14 residues. CDR3 loop: CASSQLQGNSPLHF. The CDR3 nucleotides are TGCGCCAGCAGCCAATTACAGGGGAACTCACCCCTCCACTTT.

The chain has TRBV11-2 and TRBJ2-7, with 8 bases matching TRBD1. This CDR3 is 13 amino acids long. Germline V gene lookup returns CDR1 SGHAT and CDR2 FQNNGV. After removal of 7 bases from V and 2 bases from J, the junction contained 4 bases not matched to a gene. CDR3 amino acids: CASIRTGTYEQYF. CDR3 in DNA: TGTGCCAGCATCAGGACAGGGACCTACGAGCAGTACTTC. Filled out from reference TRBV11-2 and TRBJ2-7, the complete variable domain reads EAGVAQSPRYKIIEKRQSVAFWCNPISGHATLYWYQQILGQGPKLLIQFQNNGVVDDSQLPKDRFSAERLKGVDSTLKIQPAKLEDSAVYLCASIRTGTYEQYFGPGTRLTVT.

Only a few counts were recorded for this clone. CDR3 region: CASSPGGRGEDTEAFF. CDR3 nucleotide sequence: TGTGCCAGCAGCCCCGGAGGTCGGGGAGAAGACACTGAAGCTTTCTTT. The chain is built from TRBV7-2 and TRBJ1-1; no firm D call. The CDR3 totals 16 residues. Germline CDR1 and CDR2: SGHTA and FQGNSA. The germline V and J ends were trimmed by 5 bases and 3 bases, with 19 bases remaining between them.

This clone came up a few times. V usage is TRBV7-2 and J usage is TRBJ2-5; D perhaps matches TRBD2 (7 bases). This CDR3 region has 12 residues. In germline, CDR1 is SGHTA, CDR2 FQGNSA. Trimming took off 8 bases at V and 5 bases at J, with 12 bases between the two ends. CDR3 nucleotide sequence: TGTGCCAGCGGGGGGGCGGGGGAGACCCAGTACTTC. Translated: CASGGAGETQYF.

In nucleotides, the CDR3 is TGTGCCAGCTCACCCACAAACACTGAAGCTTTCTTT. Amino acids: CASSPTNTEAFF. The chain has TRBV18 and TRBJ1-1; D not certain. CDR1 KGHSH and CDR2 LQKENI come from the germline V gene. The CDR3 contains 12 residues. Trimming took 3 bases from V and 2 from J, leaving 4 bases between them.

This clone was detected a few times. The chain uses TRBV2 and TRBJ1-2; no definite D call. CDR3 size: 12 residues. The V gene's germline CDR1 is SNHLY and CDR2 FYNNEI. The V end lost 8 bases, the J end lost 4 bases, and 11 bases lay between the germline ends. This chain's CDR3 is CASAETIYGYTF. The CDR3 DNA sequence: TGTGCCAGCGCGGAGACGATCTATGGCTACACCTTC.

There are a few counts of this clone. This sequence joins TRBV30 and TRBJ2-1, with 13 bases matching TRBD2. CDR3 size: 15 residues. Germline CDR1 is GTSNPN and CDR2 is SVGIG (reference sequence). V lost 0 bases and J lost 10; bases outside the gene matches: 6. CDR3 DNA: TGTGCCTGGAGTGTAACTAGCGGGAGGGCAGGAGAGCAGTTCTTC. This codes for CAWSVTSGRAGEQFF. The full variable domain, in which reference TRBV30 and TRBJ2-1 provide the parts outside the CDR3, is SQTIHQWPATLVQPVGSPLSLECTVEGTSNPNLYWYRQAAGRGLQLLFYSVGIGQISSEVPQNLSASRPQDRQFILSSKKLLLSDSGFYLCAWSVTSGRAGEQFFGPGTRLTVL.

V is TRBV9 and J is TRBJ2-3; no firm D call. Germline CDR1 reads SGDLS; CDR2 reads YYNGEE. This CDR3 is built from 14 residues. V was shortened by 3 bases and J by 2 bases, with 10 bases between the two germline ends. CDR3 sequence: CASSGRQFTDTQYF. In DNA, the CDR3 is TGTGCCAGCAGCGGAAGACAATTCACAGATACGCAGTATTTT.

V gene TRBV4-1 combines with J gene TRBJ1-5; TRBD1 is a possible D gene (6 bases). This CDR3 region has 16 residues. Germline CDR1 and CDR2: MGHRA and YSYEKL. The V end was cut by 4 bases, the J end by 1 base, with 14 bases between. CDR3 bases: TGCGCCAGCAGCCGGGGGCACAGTTTAAGCAATCAGCCCCAGCATTTT. Its protein product is CASSRGHSLSNQPQHF.

The gene calls are TRBV7-2 and TRBJ2-1; 7 nucleotides agree with TRBD2. After removal of 0 bases from V and 10 bases from J, the junction contained 9 bases not matched to a gene. The CDR3 contains 15 residues. Per the germline V gene, CDR1 is SGHTA and CDR2 is FQGNSA. CDR3 in amino acids: CASSLALAMVGEQFF. Written as DNA, the CDR3 is TGTGCCAGCAGCTTAGCACTAGCGATGGTAGGAGAGCAGTTCTTC.

This chain uses TRBV5-1 with TRBJ2-1; the match to TRBD2 covers 13 bases. The CDR3 runs to 16 residues. In germline, CDR1 is SGHRS, CDR2 YFSETQ. After removal of 0 bases from V and 6 bases from J, the junction contained 3 bases not matched to a gene. DNA of the CDR3: TGCGCCAGCAGCTTGGTACTAGCGGGGGGGTTCAATGAGCAGTTCTTC. Translation gives CASSLVLAGGFNEQFF.

V gene TRBV29-1 combines with J gene TRBJ1-1, with a possible D match to TRBD1 (5 bases). Trimming took off 4 bases at V and 4 bases at J, with 13 bases between the two ends. Germline V CDR1 and CDR2: SQVTM, ANQGSEA. The CDR3 is 13 amino acids. The CDR3 here is CSVGRGESTEAFF. CDR3 DNA sequence: TGCAGCGTTGGAAGGGGCGAGAGCACTGAAGCTTTCTTT.